The 22 T cell receptor beta chains below come from one sample, sequenced in a study of T cells in women clearing cervical HPV infection. Measured with immunoSEQ multiplex PCR; TCRdb has only the in-frame clones, and not every one. The sample table sets out tens of thousands of clones. Sequenced input: blood buffy coat. Receptors were obtained from a woman between 18 and 70 years old with a cervical HPV16 infection that either progressed to CIN3+ or cleared (not recorded which).

As concerns this clone: The read stops 3 residues short of the end of the CDR3; the missing end is completed from the germline J gene. The V call is TRBV19, the J call TRBJ2-1, with a possible D match to TRBD1 (5 bases). This CDR3 region has 12 residues. V was cut by 5 bases and J by 9 bases, with 11 bases left in between. Per the germline V gene, CDR1 is LNHDA and CDR2 is SQIVND (reference sequence). The covered CDR3 bases are TGTGCCAGTAGTCAGGGTTATGGTGAG. Protein: CASSQGYGE. The complete CDR3 sequence is CASSQGYGEQFF. Full variable domain (remainder filled in from reference TRBV19 and TRBJ2-1): DGGITQSPKYLFRKEGQNVTLSCEQNLNHDAMYWYRQDPGQGLRLIYYSQIVNDFQKGDIAEGYSVSREKKESFPLTVTSAQKNPTAFYLCASSQGYGEQFFGPGTRLTVL.

For this clone: Coverage ceases 3 residues before the CDR3 finishes, and the germline J gene fills in the end. The chain recombines TRBV20-1 with TRBJ1-6; maybe TRBD1 (5 bases). The V and J ends lost 0 bases and 5 bases respectively, with 11 bases between them. The CDR3 is 15 residues long. The germline CDR1 and CDR2 sequences are DFQATT and SNEGSKA (reference sequence). CDR3 region: CSARDYQGNNSPLHF. The part of the CDR3 DNA that was read is TGCAGTGCTAGAGATTATCAGGGCAATAATTCACCC.

A remark on this clone: The DNA ends 3 residues before the CDR3 does, and the rest of the CDR3 is filled in from the germline J gene. The J gene is TRBJ2-3, the V gene TRBV10-3, with TRBD2 identical over 9 bases. Germline V gives CDR1 ENHRY, CDR2 SYGVKD. With V trimmed by 6 bases and J by 0 bases, 10 bases remained unmatched. This CDR3 comprises 17 residues. CDR3 region: CAISETSGTTSTDTQYF. The CDR3 bases that were read are TGTGCCATCAGCGAGACTAGCGGTACTACTAGCACAGATACG.

To note about this clone: The sequence runs out 3 residues before the end of the CDR3; the remainder is reconstructed from the germline J gene. This chain connects TRBV10-1 to TRBJ2-7; D is ambiguous. The CDR3 extends over 13 amino acids. V dropped 2 bases and J dropped 3 bases, with 8 bases sitting between them. Germline CDR1 WNHNN, CDR2 SYGVQD (reference sequence). Incomplete CDR3 DNA: TGCGCCAGCAGTGAGGGCAGTCACTACGAG. The encoded protein is CASSEGSHYE. The full CDR3 reads CASSEGSHYEQYF.

A note on this clone: The read halts 3 residues ahead of the CDR3 end, with the missing end drawn from the germline J gene. The chain couples TRBV5-1 to TRBJ2-7, with 9 positions matching TRBD2. This CDR3 spans 15 amino acids. CDR1 is SGHRS and CDR2 is YFSETQ in the germline V gene. Unmatched junction bases numbered 2, after V lost 1 base and J lost 0 bases. The sequenced part of the CDR3 DNA is TGCGCCAGCAGCTTGAATAGCGGGGGCTCCTACGAG. Translated: CASSLNSGGSYE. The CDR3 in full is CASSLNSGGSYEQYF.

Concerning this clone itself: The CDR3 end is not reached by the read, which stops 3 residues before it; the germline J gene fills it in. The genes are TRBV18 and TRBJ2-7, with D perhaps matching TRBD1 (5 bases). This CDR3 contains 15 residues. The germline V and J ends were trimmed by 3 bases and 0 bases, with 12 bases remaining between them. The germline CDR1 and CDR2 sequences are KGHSH and LQKENI. Here the CDR3 reads CASSPSRASSYEQYF. The sequenced CDR3 bases are TGTGCCAGCTCACCGAGCAGGGCTAGCTCCTACGAG.

On this clone: The sequence runs out 3 residues before the end of the CDR3; the remainder is reconstructed from the germline J gene. The genes are TRBV6-1 and TRBJ2-3, with 9 bases identical to TRBD1. J was trimmed by 4 bases and V by 3 bases; bases with no gene match: 2. From germline, CDR1 is MNHNS and CDR2 SASEGT. The CDR3 length is 14 residues. CDR3 DNA (partial): TGTGCCAGCAGTGAGGACAGGGGCCCAGATACG. This codes for CASSEDRGPDT. The full CDR3 protein is CASSEDRGPDTQYF.

CDR3 amino acids: CASSMDRDYGYTF. CDR3 DNA, as far as it was read: TGTGCCAGTAGTATGGACAGGGACTATGGC. This chain uses TRBV19 with TRBJ1-2; 8 bases match TRBD1. The read terminates 3 residues ahead of where the CDR3 ends, so the germline J gene completes it. The CDR3 has 13 residues. V shed 3 bases, J shed 3 bases, and the junction held 0 bases outside the gene matches. CDR1 is LNHDA and CDR2 is SQIVND in the germline V gene (reference sequence). The complete variable domain, with remaining parts taken from reference TRBV19 and TRBJ1-2, reads DGGITQSPKYLFRKEGQNVTLSCEQNLNHDAMYWYRQDPGQGLRLIYYSQIVNDFQKGDIAEGYSVSREKKESFPLTVTSAQKNPTAFYLCASSMDRDYGYTFGSGTRLTVV.

As for this clone: The CDR3 end falls 3 residues outside the read, so it is completed with the germline J gene. This chain joins TRBV5-8 and TRBJ2-7; 9 bases agree with TRBD1. The trim removed 1 base at V and 5 bases at J, leaving 7 bases unmatched. The CDR3 is 15 residues long. Germline CDR1 and CDR2: SGHTS and YDEGEE. CDR3 residues: CASSLKTRTGDEQYF. The CDR3 DNA, read in part, is TGTGCCAGCAGCTTGAAAACTCGGACAGGGGACGAG.

Comments on this clone: The read gets to within 3 residues of the CDR3 end, and the germline J gene fills in the rest. The chain employs TRBV7-9 and TRBJ2-3, with D unresolved. Trimming took 2 bases from V and 4 from J, leaving 10 bases between them. Germline CDR1 reads SEHNR; CDR2 reads FQNEAQ (reference sequence). CDR3 length: 14 amino acids. CDR3 protein: CASSLLRSSDTQYF. CDR3 bases read: TGTGCCAGCAGCTTACTGCGGAGTTCAGATACG.

Points on this clone: The sequenced fragment ends 3 residues before the CDR3 boundary, so the rest is inferred from the germline J gene. The chain is built from TRBV7-8 and TRBJ1-2, with D maybe TRBD1 (5 bases). The germline V gene has CDR1 SGHVS and CDR2 FQNEAQ. The CDR3 runs to 14 residues. The CDR3 bases that were read are TGTGCCAGCAGCTTTAGCGGGGGAACAGATACC. Translation gives CASSFSGGTDT. The whole CDR3 protein reads CASSFSGGTDTYTF.

A word on this clone: The sequence runs out 3 residues before the end of the CDR3; the remainder is reconstructed from the germline J gene. The gene calls are TRBV18 and TRBJ2-5, with 10 bases matching TRBD2. From germline, CDR1 is KGHSH and CDR2 LQKENI. The CDR3 runs to 17 residues. The trim removed 3 bases at V and 0 bases at J, leaving 7 bases unmatched. CDR3 sequence reads: CASSPPGTSDYQETQYF. The CDR3 DNA, read in part, is TGTGCCAGCTCACCTCCCGGGACTAGCGACTACCAAGAGACC.

Comment on this clone: The read finishes 3 residues shy of the CDR3 end, and the germline J gene is used to complete it. The chain uses TRBV13 and TRBJ1-4, with unresolved D. Germline V lookup: CDR1 PRHDT, CDR2 FYEKMQ (reference sequence). V dropped 2 bases and J dropped 0 bases, with 10 bases sitting between them. This CDR3 is 16 amino acids long. CDR3 sequence reads: CASSLNRRTTNEKLFF. The part of the CDR3 DNA that was read is TGTGCCAGCAGCTTAAATCGCAGAACAACTAATGAAAAA. Using reference TRBV13 and TRBJ1-4 for the parts outside the CDR3, the full variable domain is AAGVIQSPRHLIKEKRETATLKCYPIPRHDTVYWYQQGPGQDPQFLISFYEKMQSDKGSIPDRFSAQQFSDYHSELNMSSLELGDSALYFCASSLNRRTTNEKLFFGSGTQLSVL.

Comment on this clone: The read comes to an end 3 residues before the CDR3 does, leaving the germline J gene to fill in the end. The chain recombines TRBV30 with TRBJ1-1; D possibly corresponds to TRBD1 (6 bases). The germline CDR1 and CDR2 sequences are GTSNPN and SVGIG (reference sequence). The CDR3 extends over 11 amino acids. V shed 7 bases and J shed 4 bases, with 10 bases lying between them. CDR3 bases read: TGTGCCTACAGGGTAGGCACTGAA. This gives the protein CAYRVGTE. The complete CDR3 protein is CAYRVGTEAFF.

A note on this clone: With the read ending 3 residues before the CDR3 end, the germline J gene is used to fill in that end. This sequence joins TRBV10-3 and TRBJ2-1, with 11 bases that match TRBD2. Germline V lookup: CDR1 ENHRY, CDR2 SYGVKD. With 0 bases clipped from V and 5 bases from J, the junction kept 3 bases outside the gene matches. The CDR3 contains 16 residues. CDR3 loop: CAISESTSGGNNEQFF. CDR3 DNA, as far as it was read: TGTGCCATCAGTGAGTCAACTAGCGGGGGAAACAATGAG.

On this clone itself: The read terminates 3 residues ahead of where the CDR3 ends, so the germline J gene completes it. The genes are TRBV19 and TRBJ1-2; TRBD1 matches at 7 bases. Germline lookup yields CDR1 LNHDA and CDR2 SQIVND (reference sequence). This CDR3 region has 13 residues. After removal of 9 bases from V and 0 bases from J, the junction contained 4 bases not matched to a gene. The DNA read from the CDR3 is TGTGCCAGCCGGGACAGATCTAACTATGGC. Translating it yields CASRDRSNYG. The full CDR3 is CASRDRSNYGYTF.

The sequenced part of the CDR3 DNA is TGTGCCAGTAGTCTCCGGGGTCGCTCCTACGAG. This sequence encodes CASSLRGRSYE. The whole CDR3 sequence is CASSLRGRSYEQYF. The chain links TRBV19 to TRBJ2-7; D possibly corresponds to TRBD2 (5 bases). The sequenced fragment ends 3 residues before the CDR3 boundary, so the rest is inferred from the germline J gene. The germline V gene has CDR1 LNHDA and CDR2 SQIVND (reference sequence). There are 14 residues in the CDR3. Trimming removed 5 bases at V and 0 bases at J, with 11 bases between.

As regards this clone: The CDR3 is cut off 3 residues early in the read; its end comes from the germline J gene. The rearrangement uses TRBV20-1 and TRBJ1-1, with D uncertain. In germline, CDR1 is DFQATT, CDR2 SNEGSKA (reference sequence). V was trimmed by 6 bases and J by 1 base, leaving 15 bases between them. CDR3 length equals 14 residues. CDR3 DNA, as far as it was read: TGCAGTGCGACGTCCGGGGAAACGAACACTGAA. Translated: CSATSGETNTE. The whole CDR3 reads CSATSGETNTEAFF.

Remarks on this clone: The read falls 3 residues short of the CDR3 end, and the missing part is taken from the germline J gene. The rearrangement joins TRBV6-4 to TRBJ2-1, with D possibly being TRBD2 (5 bases). The V end lost 5 bases, the J end lost 6 bases, and 14 bases lay between the germline ends. Looked up from germline, CDR1 is MRHNA and CDR2 is SNTAGT. The CDR3 has 14 residues. Partial CDR3 DNA: TGTGCCAGCAGTACAGAGAGGGTTGCCAATGAG. This encodes CASSTERVANE. In full, the CDR3 is CASSTERVANEQFF.

Concerning this clone itself: The CDR3 extends 3 residues past the end of the read, so its final part is completed from the germline J gene. The V and J genes are TRBV19 and TRBJ2-6; D perhaps matches TRBD1 (5 bases). The germline V gene has CDR1 LNHDA and CDR2 SQIVND (reference sequence). The CDR3 totals 18 residues. V was cut by 7 bases and J by 2 bases, with 21 bases left in between. CDR3 region: CASIPTQGSRAGANVLTF. CDR3 bases read: TGTGCCAGTATCCCCACCCAGGGCTCGAGAGCTGGGGCCAACGTC.

Concerning this clone itself: Coverage ceases 3 residues before the CDR3 finishes, and the germline J gene fills in the end. The V gene is TRBV5-1, the J gene TRBJ2-3; D not certain. This CDR3 region has 14 residues. In germline, CDR1 is SGHRS, CDR2 YFSETQ. V lost 0 bases and J lost 0, with 5 bases in between. The CDR3 region is CASSLASSTDTQYF. The covered CDR3 bases are TGCGCCAGCAGCTTGGCTTCGAGCACAGATACG.

Comments on this clone: The missing CDR3 end, 3 residues past where the read stops, is filled in from the germline J gene. The rearrangement joins TRBV5-1 to TRBJ1-2; D call uncertain. This CDR3 spans 13 amino acids. CDR1 and CDR2 (germline): SGHRS, YFSETQ. Here the CDR3 reads CASSLEYLYDYTF. The part of the CDR3 DNA that was read is TGCGCCAGCAGCCTCGAGTATCTCTACGAC.